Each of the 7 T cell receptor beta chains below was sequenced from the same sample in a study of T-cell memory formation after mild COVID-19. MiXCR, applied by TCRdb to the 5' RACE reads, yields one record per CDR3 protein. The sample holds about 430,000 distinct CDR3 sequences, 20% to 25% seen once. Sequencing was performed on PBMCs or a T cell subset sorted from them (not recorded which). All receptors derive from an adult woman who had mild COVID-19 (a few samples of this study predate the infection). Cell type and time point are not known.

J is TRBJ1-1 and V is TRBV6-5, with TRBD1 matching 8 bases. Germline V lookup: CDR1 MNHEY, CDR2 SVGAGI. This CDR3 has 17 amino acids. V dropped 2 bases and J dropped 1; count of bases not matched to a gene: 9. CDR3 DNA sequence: TGTGCCAGCAGTTACCACAAGAGGACAGGGAGGAACACTGAAGCTTTCTTT. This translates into CASSYHKRTGRNTEAFF.

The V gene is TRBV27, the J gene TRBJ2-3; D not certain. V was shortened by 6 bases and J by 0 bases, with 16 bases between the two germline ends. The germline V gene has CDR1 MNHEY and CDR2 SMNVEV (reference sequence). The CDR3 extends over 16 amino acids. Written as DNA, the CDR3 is TGTGCCAGCAGCCCCTACACTGCATGGAGCACAGATACGCAGTATTTT. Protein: CASSPYTAWSTDTQYF.

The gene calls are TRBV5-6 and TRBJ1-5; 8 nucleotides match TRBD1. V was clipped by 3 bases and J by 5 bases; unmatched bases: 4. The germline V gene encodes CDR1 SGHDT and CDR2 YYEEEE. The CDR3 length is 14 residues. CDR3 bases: TGTGCCAGCAGCTCAGACAGGGGTCATCAGCCCCAGCATTTT. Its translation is CASSSDRGHQPQHF.

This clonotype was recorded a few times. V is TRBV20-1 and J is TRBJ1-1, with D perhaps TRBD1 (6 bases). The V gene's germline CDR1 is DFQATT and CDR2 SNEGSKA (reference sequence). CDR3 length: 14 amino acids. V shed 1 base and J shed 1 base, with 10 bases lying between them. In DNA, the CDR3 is TGCAGTGCTAGAGGGGGGGCGAGGAACACTGAAGCTTTCTTT. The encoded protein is CSARGGARNTEAFF.

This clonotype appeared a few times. The CDR3 DNA sequence: TGTGCCACCAGCCTTCATAGCAATCAGCCCCAGCATTTT. It specifies CATSLHSNQPQHF. This chain connects TRBV15 to TRBJ1-5; no clear D gene. Between the trimmed V and J ends, which lost 5 bases and 0 bases, there was a span of 5 bases. The V gene's germline CDR1 is LNHNV and CDR2 YYDKDF (reference sequence). This CDR3 spans 13 amino acids. Combining the CDR3 with reference TRBV15 and TRBJ1-5 gives the whole variable domain DAMVIQNPRYQVTQFGKPVTLSCSQTLNHNVMYWYQQKSSQAPKLLFHYYDKDFNNEADTPDNFQSRRPNTSFCFLDIRSPGLGDTAMYLCATSLHSNQPQHFGDGTRLSIL.

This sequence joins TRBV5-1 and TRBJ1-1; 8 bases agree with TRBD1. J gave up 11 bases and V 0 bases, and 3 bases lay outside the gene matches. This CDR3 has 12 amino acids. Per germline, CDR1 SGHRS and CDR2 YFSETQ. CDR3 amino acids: CASSLAGGQAFF. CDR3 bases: TGCGCCAGCAGCTTGGCAGGGGGCCAGGCTTTCTTT.

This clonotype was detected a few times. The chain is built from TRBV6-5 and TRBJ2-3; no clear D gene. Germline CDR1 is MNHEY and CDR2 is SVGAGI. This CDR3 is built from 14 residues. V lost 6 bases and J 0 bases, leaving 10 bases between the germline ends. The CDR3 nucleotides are TGTGCCAGCAGGAGCGTTAGTAGCACAGATACGCAGTATTTT. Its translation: CASRSVSSTDTQYF.